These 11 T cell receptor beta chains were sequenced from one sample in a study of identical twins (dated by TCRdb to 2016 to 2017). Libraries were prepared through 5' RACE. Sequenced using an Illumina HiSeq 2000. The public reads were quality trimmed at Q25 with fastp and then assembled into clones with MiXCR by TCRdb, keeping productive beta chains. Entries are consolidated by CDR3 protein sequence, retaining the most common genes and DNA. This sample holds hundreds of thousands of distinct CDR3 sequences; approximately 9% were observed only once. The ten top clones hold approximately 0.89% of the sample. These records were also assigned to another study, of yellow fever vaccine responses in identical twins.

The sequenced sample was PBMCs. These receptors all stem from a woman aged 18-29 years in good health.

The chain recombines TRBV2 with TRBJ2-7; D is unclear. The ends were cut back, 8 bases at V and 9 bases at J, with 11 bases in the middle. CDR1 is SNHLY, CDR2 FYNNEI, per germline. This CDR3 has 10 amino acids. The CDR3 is CASAKEGQYF. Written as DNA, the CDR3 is TGTGCCAGCGCAAAAGAAGGGCAGTACTTC.

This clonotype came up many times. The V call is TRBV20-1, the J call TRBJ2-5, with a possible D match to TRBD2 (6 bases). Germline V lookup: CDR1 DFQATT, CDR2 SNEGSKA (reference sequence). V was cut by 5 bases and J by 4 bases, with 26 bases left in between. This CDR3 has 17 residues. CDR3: CSAGLGMGGKRRETQYF. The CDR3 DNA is TGCAGTGCTGGTTTAGGGATGGGGGGAAAAAGGAGAGAGACCCAGTACTTC.

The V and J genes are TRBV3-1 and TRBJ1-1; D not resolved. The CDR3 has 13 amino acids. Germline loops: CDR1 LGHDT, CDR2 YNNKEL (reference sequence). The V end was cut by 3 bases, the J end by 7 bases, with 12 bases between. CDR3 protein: CASSHNPGVEAFF. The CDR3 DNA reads TGTGCCAGCAGCCATAATCCAGGAGTTGAAGCTTTCTTT.

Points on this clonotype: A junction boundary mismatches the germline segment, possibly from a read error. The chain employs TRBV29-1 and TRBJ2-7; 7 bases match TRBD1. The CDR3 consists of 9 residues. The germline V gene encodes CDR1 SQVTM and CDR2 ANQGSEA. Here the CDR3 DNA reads TGCAGCGCCCTGACAGGGCTCGAATTC. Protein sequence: CSALTGLEF.

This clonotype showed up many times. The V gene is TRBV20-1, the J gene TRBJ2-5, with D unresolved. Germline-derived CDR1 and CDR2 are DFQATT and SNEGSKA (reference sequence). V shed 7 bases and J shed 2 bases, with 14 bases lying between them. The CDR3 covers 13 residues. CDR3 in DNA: TGCAGTGTGCTAGTACGGAGTCAAGAGACCCAGTACTTC. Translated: CSVLVRSQETQYF.

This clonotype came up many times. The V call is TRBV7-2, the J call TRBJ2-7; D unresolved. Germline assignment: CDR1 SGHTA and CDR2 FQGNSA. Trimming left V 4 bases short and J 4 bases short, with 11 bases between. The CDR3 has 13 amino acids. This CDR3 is CASSSDWSYEQYF. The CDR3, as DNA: TGTGCCAGCAGCTCCGACTGGTCGTACGAGCAGTACTTC.

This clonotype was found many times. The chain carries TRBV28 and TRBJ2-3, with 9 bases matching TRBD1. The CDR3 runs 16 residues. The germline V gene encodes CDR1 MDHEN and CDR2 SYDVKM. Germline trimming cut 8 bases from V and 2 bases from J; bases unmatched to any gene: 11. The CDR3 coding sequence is TGTGCCAGCCTAGGACAGGGGAAGGGCACCACAGATACGCAGTATTTT. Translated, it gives CASLGQGKGTTDTQYF.

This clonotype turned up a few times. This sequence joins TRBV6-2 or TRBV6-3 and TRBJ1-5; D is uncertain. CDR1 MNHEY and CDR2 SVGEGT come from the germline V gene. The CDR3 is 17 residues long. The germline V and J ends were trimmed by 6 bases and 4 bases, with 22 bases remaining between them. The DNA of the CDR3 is TGTGCCAGCAGCCGCTCGCCCCAGCAGCCTCCAAATCAGCCCCAGCATTTT. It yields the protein CASSRSPQQPPNQPQHF.

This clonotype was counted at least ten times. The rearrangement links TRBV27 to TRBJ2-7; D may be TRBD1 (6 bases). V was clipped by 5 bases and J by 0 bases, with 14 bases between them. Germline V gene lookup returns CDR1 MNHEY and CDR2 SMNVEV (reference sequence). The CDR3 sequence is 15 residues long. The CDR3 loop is CASSLTGSSSYEQYF. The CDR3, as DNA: TGTGCCAGCAGTCTTACAGGGAGTAGCTCCTACGAGCAGTACTTC.

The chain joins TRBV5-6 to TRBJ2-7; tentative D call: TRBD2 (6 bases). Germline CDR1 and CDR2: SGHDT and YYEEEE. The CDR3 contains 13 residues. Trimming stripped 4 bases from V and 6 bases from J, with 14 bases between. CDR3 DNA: TGTGCCAGCAGCCCGGGGACTTACTTCGAGCAGTACTTC. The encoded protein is CASSPGTYFEQYF.

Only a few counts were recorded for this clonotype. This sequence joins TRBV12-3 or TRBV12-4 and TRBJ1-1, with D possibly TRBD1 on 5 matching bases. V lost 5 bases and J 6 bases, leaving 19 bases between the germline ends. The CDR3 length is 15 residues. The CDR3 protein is CASSGSVGGPAEAFF. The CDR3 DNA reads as TGTGCCAGCAGTGGCTCCGTGGGGGGACCAGCTGAAGCTTTCTTT.